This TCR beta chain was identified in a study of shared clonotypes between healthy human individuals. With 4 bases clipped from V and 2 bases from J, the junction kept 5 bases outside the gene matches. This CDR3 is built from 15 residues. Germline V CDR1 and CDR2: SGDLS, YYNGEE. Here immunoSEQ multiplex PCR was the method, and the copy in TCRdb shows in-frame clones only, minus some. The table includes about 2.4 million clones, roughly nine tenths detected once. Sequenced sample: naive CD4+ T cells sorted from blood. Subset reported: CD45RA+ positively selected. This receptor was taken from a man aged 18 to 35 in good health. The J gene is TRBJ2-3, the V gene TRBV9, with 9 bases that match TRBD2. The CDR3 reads CASSPTSGLTDTQYF. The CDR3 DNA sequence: TGTGCCAGCAGCCCGACTAGCGGACTCACAGATACGCAGTATTTT. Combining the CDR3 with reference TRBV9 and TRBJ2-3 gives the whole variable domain DSGVTQTPKHLITATGQRVTLRCSPRSGDLSVYWYQQSLDQGLQFLIQYYNGEERAKGNILERFSAQQFPDLHSELNLSSLELGDSALYFCASSPTSGLTDTQYFGPGTRLTVL.